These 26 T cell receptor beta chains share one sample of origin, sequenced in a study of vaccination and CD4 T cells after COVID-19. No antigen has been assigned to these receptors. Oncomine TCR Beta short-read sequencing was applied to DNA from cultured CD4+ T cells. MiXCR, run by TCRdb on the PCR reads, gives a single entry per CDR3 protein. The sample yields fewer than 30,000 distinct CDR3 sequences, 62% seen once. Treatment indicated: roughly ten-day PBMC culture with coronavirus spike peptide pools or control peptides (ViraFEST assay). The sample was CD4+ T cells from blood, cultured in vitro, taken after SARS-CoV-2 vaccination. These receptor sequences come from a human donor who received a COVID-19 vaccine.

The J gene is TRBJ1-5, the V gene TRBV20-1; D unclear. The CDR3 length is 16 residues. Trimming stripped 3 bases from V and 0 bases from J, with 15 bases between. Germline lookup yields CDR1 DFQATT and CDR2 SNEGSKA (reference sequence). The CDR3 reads CSARPGPVYSNQPQHF. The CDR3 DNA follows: TGCAGTGCTAGGCCAGGTCCAGTTTATAGCAATCAGCCCCAGCATTTT.

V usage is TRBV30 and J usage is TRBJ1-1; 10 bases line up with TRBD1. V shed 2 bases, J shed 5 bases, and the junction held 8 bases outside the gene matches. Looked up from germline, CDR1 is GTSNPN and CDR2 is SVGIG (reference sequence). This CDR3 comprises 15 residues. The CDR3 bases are TGTGCCTGGAGTAGAGGGGGGACAGGGGTTACTGAAGCTTTCTTT. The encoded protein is CAWSRGGTGVTEAFF.

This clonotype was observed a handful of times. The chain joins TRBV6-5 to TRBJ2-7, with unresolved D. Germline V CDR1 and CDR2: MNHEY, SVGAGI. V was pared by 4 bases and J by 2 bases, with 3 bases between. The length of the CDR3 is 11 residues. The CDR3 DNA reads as TGTGCCAGCAGTTCCCCCTACGAGCAGTACTTC. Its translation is CASSSPYEQYF.

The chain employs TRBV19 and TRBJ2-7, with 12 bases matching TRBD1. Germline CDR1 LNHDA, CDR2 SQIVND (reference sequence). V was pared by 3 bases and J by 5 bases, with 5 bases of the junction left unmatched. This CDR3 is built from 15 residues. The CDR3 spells CASSMLGQGANEQYF. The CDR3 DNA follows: TGTGCCAGTAGTATGCTGGGACAGGGGGCGAACGAGCAGTACTTC. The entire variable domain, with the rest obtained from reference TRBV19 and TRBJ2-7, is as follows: DGGITQSPKYLFRKEGQNVTLSCEQNLNHDAMYWYRQDPGQGLRLIYYSQIVNDFQKGDIAEGYSVSREKKESFPLTVTSAQKNPTAFYLCASSMLGQGANEQYFGPGTRLTVT.

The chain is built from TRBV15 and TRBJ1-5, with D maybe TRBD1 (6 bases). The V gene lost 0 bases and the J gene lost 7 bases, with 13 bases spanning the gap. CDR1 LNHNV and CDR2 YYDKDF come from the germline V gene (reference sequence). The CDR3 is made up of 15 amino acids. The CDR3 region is CATSRDRTQGQPQHF. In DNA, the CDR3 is TGTGCCACCAGCAGAGATCGGACGCAGGGGCAGCCCCAGCATTTT.

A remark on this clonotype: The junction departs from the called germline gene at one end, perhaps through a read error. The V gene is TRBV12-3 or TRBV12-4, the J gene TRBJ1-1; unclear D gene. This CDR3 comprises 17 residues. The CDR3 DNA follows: TGTGCCGGCAGTCCCGAGGACTACCAACTTGTGAACACTGAAGCTTTCTTT. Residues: CAGSPEDYQLVNTEAFF.

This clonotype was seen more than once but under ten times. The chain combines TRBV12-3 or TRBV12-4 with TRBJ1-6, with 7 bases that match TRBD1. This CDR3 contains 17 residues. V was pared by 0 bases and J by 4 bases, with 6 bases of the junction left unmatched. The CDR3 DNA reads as TGTGCCAGCAGTTTAGCGCCAGGGGGGGCTTATAATTCACCCCTCCACTTT. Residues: CASSLAPGGAYNSPLHF.

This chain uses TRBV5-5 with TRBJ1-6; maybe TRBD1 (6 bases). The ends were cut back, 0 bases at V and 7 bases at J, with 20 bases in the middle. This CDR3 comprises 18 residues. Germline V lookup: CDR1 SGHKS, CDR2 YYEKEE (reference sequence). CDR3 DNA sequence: TGTGCCAGCAGCTTGGTCCCCCTCGCCGACAGGCAGAATTCACCCCTCCACTTT. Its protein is CASSLVPLADRQNSPLHF.

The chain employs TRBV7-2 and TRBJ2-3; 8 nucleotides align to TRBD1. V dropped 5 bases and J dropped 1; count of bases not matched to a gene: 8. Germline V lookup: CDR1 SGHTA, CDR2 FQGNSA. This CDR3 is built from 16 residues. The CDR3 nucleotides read TGTGCCAGCAGCGCTCGACAGGGGATGGGCACAGATACGCAGTATTTT. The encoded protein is CASSARQGMGTDTQYF.

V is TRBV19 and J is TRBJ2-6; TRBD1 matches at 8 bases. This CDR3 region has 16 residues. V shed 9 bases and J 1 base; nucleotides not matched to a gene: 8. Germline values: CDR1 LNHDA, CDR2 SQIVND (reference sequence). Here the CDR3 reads CASETTGGSGANVLTF. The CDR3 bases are TGTGCCAGCGAAACTACAGGGGGATCTGGGGCCAACGTCCTGACTTTC.

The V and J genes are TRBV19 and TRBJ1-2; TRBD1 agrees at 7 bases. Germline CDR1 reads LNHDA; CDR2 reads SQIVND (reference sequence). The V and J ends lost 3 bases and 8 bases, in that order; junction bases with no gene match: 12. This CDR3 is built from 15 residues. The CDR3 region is CASSIVHTGVRGYTF. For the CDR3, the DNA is TGTGCCAGTAGTATTGTACACACAGGGGTGAGAGGCTACACCTTC.

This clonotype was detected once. The CDR3 DNA is TGTGCCAGCTCACCACCCGGGGCTAGCGGGGGCGGAGATGAGCAGTTCTTC. It is translated as CASSPPGASGGGDEQFF. This chain links TRBV18 with TRBJ2-1; 10 positions match TRBD2. The V gene's germline CDR1 is KGHSH and CDR2 LQKENI. V was pared by 0 bases and J by 8 bases, with 10 bases of the junction left unmatched. This CDR3 comprises 17 residues.

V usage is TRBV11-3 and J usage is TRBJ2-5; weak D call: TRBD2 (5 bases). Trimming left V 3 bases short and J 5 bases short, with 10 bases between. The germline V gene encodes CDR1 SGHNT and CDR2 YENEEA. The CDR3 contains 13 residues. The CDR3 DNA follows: TGTGCCAGCAGCTTCCGGGGTATCGAGACCCAGTACTTC. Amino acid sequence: CASSFRGIETQYF.

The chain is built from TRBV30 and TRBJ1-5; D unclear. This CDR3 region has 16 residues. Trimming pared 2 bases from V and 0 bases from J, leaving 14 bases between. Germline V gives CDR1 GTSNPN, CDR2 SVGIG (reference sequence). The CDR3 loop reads CAWSLSFGISNQPQHF. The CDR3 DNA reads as TGTGCCTGGAGTCTAAGCTTCGGGATTAGCAATCAGCCCCAGCATTTT.

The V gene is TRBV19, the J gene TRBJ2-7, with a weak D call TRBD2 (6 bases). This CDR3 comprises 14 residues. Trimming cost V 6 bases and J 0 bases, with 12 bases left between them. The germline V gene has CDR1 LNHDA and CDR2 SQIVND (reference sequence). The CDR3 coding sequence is TGTGCCAGTAGATCCCAGGGAGGCTCCTACGAGCAGTACTTC. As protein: CASRSQGGSYEQYF.

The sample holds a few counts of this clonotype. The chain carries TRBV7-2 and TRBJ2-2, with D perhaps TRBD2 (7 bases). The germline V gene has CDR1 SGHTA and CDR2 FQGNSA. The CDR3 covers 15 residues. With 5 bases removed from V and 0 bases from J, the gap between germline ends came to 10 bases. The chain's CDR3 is CASSRGGANTGELFF. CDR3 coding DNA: TGTGCCAGCAGCCGAGGGGGGGCGAACACCGGGGAGCTGTTTTTT.

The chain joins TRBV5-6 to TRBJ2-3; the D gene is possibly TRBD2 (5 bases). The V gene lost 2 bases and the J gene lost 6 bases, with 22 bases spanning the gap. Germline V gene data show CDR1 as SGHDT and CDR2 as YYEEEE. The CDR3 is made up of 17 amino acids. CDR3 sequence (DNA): TGTGCCAGCAGCTTACGATCTACGACTAAGTCTTTCGATACGCAGTATTTT. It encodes CASSLRSTTKSFDTQYF.

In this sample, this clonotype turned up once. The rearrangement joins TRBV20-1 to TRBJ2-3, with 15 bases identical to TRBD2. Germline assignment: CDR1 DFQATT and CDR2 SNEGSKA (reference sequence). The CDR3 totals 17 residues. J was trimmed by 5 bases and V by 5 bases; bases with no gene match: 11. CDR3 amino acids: CSAVRTSGGAGGDTQYF. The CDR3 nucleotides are TGCAGTGCTGTTAGGACTAGCGGGGGGGCGGGAGGAGATACGCAGTATTTT.

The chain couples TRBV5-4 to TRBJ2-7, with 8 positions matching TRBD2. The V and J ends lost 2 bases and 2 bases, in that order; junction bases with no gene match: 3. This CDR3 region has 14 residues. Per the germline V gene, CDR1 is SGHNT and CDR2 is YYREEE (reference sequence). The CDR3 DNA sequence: TGTGCCAGCAGCTTCGGCGGGGGGCCCTACGAGCAGTACTTC. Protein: CASSFGGGPYEQYF.

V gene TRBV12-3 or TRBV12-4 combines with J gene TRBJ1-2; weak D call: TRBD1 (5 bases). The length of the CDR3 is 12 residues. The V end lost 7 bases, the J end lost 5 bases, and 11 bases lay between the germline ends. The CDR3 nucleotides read TGTGCCAGCACGAGTCGACAGTATGGCTACACCTTC. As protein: CASTSRQYGYTF.

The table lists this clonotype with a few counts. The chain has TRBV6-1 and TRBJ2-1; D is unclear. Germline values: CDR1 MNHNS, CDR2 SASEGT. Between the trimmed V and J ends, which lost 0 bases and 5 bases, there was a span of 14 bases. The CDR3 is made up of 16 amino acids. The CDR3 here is CASSEAIWVANNEQFF. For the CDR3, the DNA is TGTGCCAGCAGTGAAGCGATATGGGTCGCCAACAATGAGCAGTTCTTC.

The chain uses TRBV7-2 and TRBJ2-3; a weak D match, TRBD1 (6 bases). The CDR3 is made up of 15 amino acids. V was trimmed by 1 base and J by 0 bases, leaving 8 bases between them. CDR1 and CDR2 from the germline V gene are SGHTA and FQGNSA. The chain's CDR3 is CASSLDRASTDTQYF. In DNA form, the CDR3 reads TGTGCCAGCAGCTTAGACAGGGCGAGCACAGATACGCAGTATTTT.

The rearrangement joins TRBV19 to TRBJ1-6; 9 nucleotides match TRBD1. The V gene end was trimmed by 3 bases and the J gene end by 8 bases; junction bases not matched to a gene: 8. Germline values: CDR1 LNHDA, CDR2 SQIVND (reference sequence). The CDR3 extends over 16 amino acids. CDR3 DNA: TGTGCCAGTAGTATCTTAACCGGGACAGGGCATTCACCCCTCCACTTT. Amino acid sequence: CASSILTGTGHSPLHF.

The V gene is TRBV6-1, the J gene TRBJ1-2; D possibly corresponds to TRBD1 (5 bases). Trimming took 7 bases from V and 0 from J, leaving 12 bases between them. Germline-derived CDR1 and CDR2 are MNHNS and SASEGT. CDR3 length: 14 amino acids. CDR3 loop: CASTRGEANYGYTF. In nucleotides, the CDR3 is TGTGCCAGCACTAGGGGCGAGGCTAACTATGGCTACACCTTC.

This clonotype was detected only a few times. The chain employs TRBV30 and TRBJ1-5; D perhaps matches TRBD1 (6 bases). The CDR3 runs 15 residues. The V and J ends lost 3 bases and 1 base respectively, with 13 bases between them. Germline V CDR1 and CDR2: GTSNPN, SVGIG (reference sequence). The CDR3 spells CAWSDRTGSNQPQHF. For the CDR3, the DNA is TGTGCCTGGAGCGACAGGACGGGAAGCAATCAGCCCCAGCATTTT. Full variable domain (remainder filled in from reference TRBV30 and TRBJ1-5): SQTIHQWPATLVQPVGSPLSLECTVEGTSNPNLYWYRQAAGRGLQLLFYSVGIGQISSEVPQNLSASRPQDRQFILSSKKLLLSDSGFYLCAWSDRTGSNQPQHFGDGTRLSIL.

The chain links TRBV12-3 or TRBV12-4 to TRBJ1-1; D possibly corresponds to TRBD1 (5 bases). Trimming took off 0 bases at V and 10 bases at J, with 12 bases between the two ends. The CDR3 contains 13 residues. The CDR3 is CASSLAGGRGAFF. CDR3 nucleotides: TGTGCCAGCAGTTTAGCGGGAGGGAGGGGAGCTTTCTTT.